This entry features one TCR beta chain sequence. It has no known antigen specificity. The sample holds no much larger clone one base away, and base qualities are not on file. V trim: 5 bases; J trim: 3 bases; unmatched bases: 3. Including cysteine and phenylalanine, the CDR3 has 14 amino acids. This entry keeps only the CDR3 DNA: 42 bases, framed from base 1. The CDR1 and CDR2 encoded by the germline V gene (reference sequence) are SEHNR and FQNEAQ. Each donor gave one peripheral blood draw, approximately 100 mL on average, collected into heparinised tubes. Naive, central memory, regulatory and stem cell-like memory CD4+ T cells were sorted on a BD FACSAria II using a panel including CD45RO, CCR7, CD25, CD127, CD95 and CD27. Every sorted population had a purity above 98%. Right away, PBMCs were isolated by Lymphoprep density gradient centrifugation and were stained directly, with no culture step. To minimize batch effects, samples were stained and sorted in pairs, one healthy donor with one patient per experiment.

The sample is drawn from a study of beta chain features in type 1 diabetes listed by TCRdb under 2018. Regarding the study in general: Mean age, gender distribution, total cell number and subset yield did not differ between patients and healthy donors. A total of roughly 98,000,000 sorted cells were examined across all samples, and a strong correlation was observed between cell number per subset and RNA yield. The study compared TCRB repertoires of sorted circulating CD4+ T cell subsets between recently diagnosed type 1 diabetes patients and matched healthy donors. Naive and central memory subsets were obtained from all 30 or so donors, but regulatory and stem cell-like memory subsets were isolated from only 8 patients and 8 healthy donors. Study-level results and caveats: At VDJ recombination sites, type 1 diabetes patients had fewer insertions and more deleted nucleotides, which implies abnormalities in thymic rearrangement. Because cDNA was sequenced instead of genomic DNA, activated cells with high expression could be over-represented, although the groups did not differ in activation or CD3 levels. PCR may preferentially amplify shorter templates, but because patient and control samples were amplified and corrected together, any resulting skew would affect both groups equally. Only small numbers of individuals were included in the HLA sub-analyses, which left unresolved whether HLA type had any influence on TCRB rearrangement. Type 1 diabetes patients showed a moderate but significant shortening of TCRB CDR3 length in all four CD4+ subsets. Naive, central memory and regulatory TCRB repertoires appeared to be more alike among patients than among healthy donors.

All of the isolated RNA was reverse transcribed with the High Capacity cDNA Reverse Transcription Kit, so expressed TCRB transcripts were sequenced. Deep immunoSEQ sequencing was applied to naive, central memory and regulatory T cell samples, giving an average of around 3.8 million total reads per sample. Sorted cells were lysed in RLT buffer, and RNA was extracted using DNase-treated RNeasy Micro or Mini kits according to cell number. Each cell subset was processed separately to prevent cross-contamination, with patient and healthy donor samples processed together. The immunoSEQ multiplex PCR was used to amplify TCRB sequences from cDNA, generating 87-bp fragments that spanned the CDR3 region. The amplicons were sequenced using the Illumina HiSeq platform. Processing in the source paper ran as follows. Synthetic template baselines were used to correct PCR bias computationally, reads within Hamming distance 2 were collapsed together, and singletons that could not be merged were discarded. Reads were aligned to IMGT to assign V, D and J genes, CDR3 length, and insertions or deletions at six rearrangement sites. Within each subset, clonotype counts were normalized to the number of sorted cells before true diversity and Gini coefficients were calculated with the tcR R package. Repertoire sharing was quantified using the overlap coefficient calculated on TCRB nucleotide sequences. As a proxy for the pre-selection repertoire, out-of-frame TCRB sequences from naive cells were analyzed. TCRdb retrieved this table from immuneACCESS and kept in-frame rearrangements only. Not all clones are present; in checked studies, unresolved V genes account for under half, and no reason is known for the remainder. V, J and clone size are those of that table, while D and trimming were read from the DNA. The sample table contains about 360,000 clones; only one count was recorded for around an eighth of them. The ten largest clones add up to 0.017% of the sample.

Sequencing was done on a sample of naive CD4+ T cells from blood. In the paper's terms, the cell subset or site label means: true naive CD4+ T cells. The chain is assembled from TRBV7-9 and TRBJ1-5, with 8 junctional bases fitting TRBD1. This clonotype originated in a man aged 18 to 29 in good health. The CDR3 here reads CASSRTGNNQPQHF. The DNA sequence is TGTGCCAGCAGCCGGACAGGGAACAATCAGCCCCAGCATTTT.